The present TCR beta chain was sequenced within a study of T cells in tuberculosis. Study-level results: Active tuberculosis alpha repertoires lay closer to GMM-specific TCRs than controls'.

The CDR3 length is 13 residues. V was trimmed by 7 bases and J by 0 bases, leaving 6 bases between them. CDR1 and CDR2 from the germline V gene are WSHSY and SAAADI. Notes on this clone: What it binds is unknown.

Stated time point: new active TB diagnosis, blood taken before or within 7 days of starting treatment. Only in-frame clones appear in the TCRdb table, and some are missing; sequencing was by immunoSEQ multiplex PCR. The table shows tens of thousands of clones, with under 95% occurring only once. The receptor's source is an adult with tuberculosis. The chain is built from TRBV10-2 and TRBJ2-2; D gene uncertain. Sequencing used PBMCs, obtained at tuberculosis diagnosis. The CDR3 DNA reads TGCGCCAGCAAATTCGCGAACACCGGGGAGCTGTTTTTT. Translated: CASKFANTGELFF.